The entry that follows covers one T cell receptor beta chain sequence. Its antigen is unknown. Per-nucleotide qualities are absent, and no much larger clonotype sits a single base away. The collaborating institutions used their own protocols to collect whole blood in K2EDTA tubes. For TCRbeta analysis, collaborator samples were shipped as frozen whole blood, as isolated PBMCs, or as DNA extracted from either sample type. This sample is part of a study of blood T cell repertoires in COVID-19 (dated by TCRdb to about 2020). In terms of the full investigation: Collaborator samples came from the United States, Italy and Spain and covered acute and convalescent phases of COVID-19. The material from the prospective study consisted of cDNA or gDNA derived from T cells, B-cell-depleted T cells, or PBMCs. Deeply sampled blood TCRbeta repertoires from subjects exposed to, actively infected with, or recovered from COVID-19 were included in the dataset. The repertoires were released in a freely available public database intended as a resource for research on the immune response to SARS-CoV-2. The samples were drawn from two sources: the first 160 participants of the ongoing ImmuneRACE study, and 1,200 or so subjects contributed by 6 global collaborators. The sample metadata nearly always contained a de-identified subject ID, COVID-19 status, age in years and sex. Where HLA class I and class II types were available, the types were taken from metadata supplied by the sample provider, not from assay-based typing.

The research as a whole found: Clinical and demographic metadata were provided uncurated, with the amount varying by source and participant.

In the germline V gene, CDR1 corresponds to SGHTA and CDR2 to FQGNSA. The CDR3 numbers 16 residues from cysteine through phenylalanine. The sequence is cut down to CDR3 DNA, 48 bases in frame from base 1. Trimming takes 1 base off V and 1 base off J; junction bases not matched to a gene: 2. TCRbeta CDR3 regions were amplified from genomic DNA by means of the immunoSEQ Assay, a bias-controlled multiplex PCR. The authors' analysis ran thus. Nucleated cell counts per sample were estimated from amplification of reference gene primers within the assay. To quantify the absolute abundance of each unique TCRbeta CDR3 rearrangement, sequence reads were collapsed and filtered. Productive Simpson clonality was computed per sample as the square root of Simpson's diversity index over productive rearrangements. TCRdb provides this immuneACCESS table in a form limited to in-frame rearrangements. Some clones are lacking; in checked studies, under half of them reflect an unresolved V gene, and why the rest are absent is not known. From that table come the V and J calls and clone size; the DNA was used to work out D and trimming. In this sample the table shows around 60,000 clones, roughly 88% of which occur a single time. The ten most abundant clones make up approximately 1.3% of the sample.

The rearrangement joined TRBV7-2 to TRBJ2-3; 10 bases in between match TRBD2. Sequencing was performed on peripheral blood. This receptor was obtained from an elderly woman with acute or convalescent COVID-19. The base sequence is TGTGCCAGCAGCTTAGGCGGACTAGCGGGCACAGATACGCAGTATTTT. The translation is CASSLGGLAGTDTQYF.